Each of the 31 T cell receptor beta chains below was sequenced from the same sample in a study of T-cell reconstitution after alpha-beta-depleted transplantation in children. Unique molecular identifiers featured in how the TCRbeta library was prepared. TCRdb itself ran the PCR reads through MiXCR, one entry per CDR3 protein. The sample shows 350,000 to 400,000 distinct CDR3 sequences, roughly 13% of them seen only once. Specimen: PBMCs, collected from the stem cell graft. The receptors were sampled from a human donor who donated a stem cell graft to a child with Fanconi anemia.

The V and J genes are TRBV7-6 and TRBJ2-5, with 10 bases fitting TRBD2. Germline-derived CDR1 and CDR2 are SGHVS and FNYEAQ. CDR3 size: 16 residues. The J segment lost 2 bases and the V segment lost 2 bases, leaving 5 bases of the junction unmatched. The CDR3 nucleotides read TGTGCCAGCAGCTTACTCCCAGCGGGGGGGCAAGAGACCCAGTACTTC. Translated, it gives CASSLLPAGGQETQYF.

This chain joins TRBV5-1 and TRBJ2-5; 9 bases fit TRBD2. V gave up 7 bases and J gave up 3 bases; unmatched junction bases: 7. This CDR3 is 14 amino acids long. Germline CDR1 reads SGHRS; CDR2 reads YFSETQ. CDR3 protein: CASAWGLAEETQYF. The CDR3 region has the DNA TGCGCCAGCGCCTGGGGACTAGCAGAAGAGACCCAGTACTTC.

There are a few counts of this clonotype. The chain combines TRBV30 with TRBJ2-3; D is uncertain. Trimming cost V 8 bases and J 1 base, with 16 bases left between them. The CDR3 runs 14 residues. Looked up from germline, CDR1 is GTSNPN and CDR2 is SVGIG (reference sequence). The CDR3 DNA sequence: TGTGCCGGAAGTACCCTAGTCGGCACAGATACGCAGTATTTT. The encoded protein is CAGSTLVGTDTQYF.

V usage is TRBV2 and J usage is TRBJ2-5; D is unresolved. CDR3 length equals 13 residues. The germline gives CDR1 SNHLY, CDR2 FYNNEI. V lost 6 bases to trimming and J lost 4 bases, with 12 bases between them. The CDR3 sequence is CASRLAERETQYF. The CDR3, as DNA: TGTGCCAGCAGGTTGGCGGAGAGAGAGACCCAGTACTTC.

The chain has TRBV9 and TRBJ1-5, with D perhaps TRBD1 (5 bases). The V gene's germline CDR1 is SGDLS and CDR2 YYNGEE. Trimming pared 4 bases from V and 0 bases from J, leaving 11 bases between. CDR3 length equals 15 residues. CDR3 nucleotide sequence: TGTGCCAGCAGCACTGGGGGGAATAGCAATCAGCCCCAGCATTTT. Amino acid sequence: CASSTGGNSNQPQHF.

The V call is TRBV5-8, the J call TRBJ1-3; D unclear. This CDR3 is 15 amino acids long. CDR1 is SGHTS and CDR2 is YDEGEE in the germline V gene. V was pared by 0 bases and J by 0 bases, with 7 bases between. The CDR3 DNA reads as TGTGCCAGCAGCTTGGATCCTCGCTCTGGAAACACCATATATTTT. Translating it yields CASSLDPRSGNTIYF.

In this sample, this clonotype turned up a few times. This sequence joins TRBV5-5 and TRBJ1-1, with 10 bases fitting TRBD1. This CDR3 has 15 residues. Germline assignment: CDR1 SGHKS and CDR2 YYEKEE (reference sequence). The J segment lost 6 bases and the V segment lost 3 bases, leaving 8 bases of the junction unmatched. DNA of the CDR3: TGTGCCAGCAGCTGGGGGGACAGGGGAATTTCTGAAGCTTTCTTT. It encodes CASSWGDRGISEAFF. Full variable domain (rest looked up from reference TRBV5-5 and TRBJ1-1): DAGVTQSPTHLIKTRGQQVTLRCSPISGHKSVSWYQQVLGQGPQFIFQYYEKEERGRGNFPDRFSARQFPNYSSELNVNALLLGDSALYLCASSWGDRGISEAFFGQGTRLTVV.

This clonotype was picked up many times. The V call is TRBV10-3, the J call TRBJ2-2; D unresolved. This CDR3 is 13 amino acids long. Germline-derived CDR1 and CDR2 are ENHRY and SYGVKD. V lost 3 bases and J lost 5, with 7 bases in between. CDR3 nucleotide sequence: TGTGCCATCAGTGAAGCCTATACCGGGGAGCTGTTTTTT. The encoded protein is CAISEAYTGELFF.

This clonotype was seen more than once but under ten times. The chain links TRBV5-1 to TRBJ2-2; 7 positions agree with TRBD1. CDR1 is SGHRS, CDR2 YFSETQ, per germline. The CDR3 totals 13 residues. The J segment lost 7 bases and the V segment lost 4 bases, leaving 4 bases of the junction unmatched. CDR3 nucleotide sequence: TGCGCCAGCAGCGTACCAGGGGGCGGGGAGCTGTTTTTT. Its translation: CASSVPGGGELFF.

This clonotype was recorded a few times. The chain combines TRBV6-1 with TRBJ2-4; unclear D gene. Per the germline V gene, CDR1 is MNHNS and CDR2 is SASEGT. Between the trimmed V and J ends, which lost 1 base and 6 bases, there was a span of 13 bases. This CDR3 is 15 amino acids long. CDR3 nucleotide sequence: TGTGCCAGCAGTGAAGTCTTTAGGGATGGAAACATTCAGTACTTC. Translation gives CASSEVFRDGNIQYF.

The chain couples TRBV7-2 to TRBJ2-6; weak D call: TRBD2 (5 bases). The V end was cut by 3 bases, the J end by 2 bases, with 8 bases between. Germline V gene sequence: CDR1 SGHTA, CDR2 FQGNSA. The CDR3 is 15 residues long. For the CDR3, the DNA is TGTGCCAGCAGCTTGTCGGGGACTGGGGCCAACGTCCTGACTTTC. This codes for CASSLSGTGANVLTF.

This clonotype has only a few counts. The V and J genes are TRBV7-8 and TRBJ2-1; 12 bases align to TRBD2. Germline V gene data show CDR1 as SGHVS and CDR2 as FQNEAQ. Trimming removed 1 base from V and 4 bases from J; junction bases left unmatched: 5. This CDR3 has 17 residues. The CDR3 nucleotides are TGTGCCAGCAGCTTAGTGCTAGCGGGGGGGTTATACAATGAGCAGTTCTTC. Its translation is CASSLVLAGGLYNEQFF.

This clonotype was observed a few times. The J gene is TRBJ1-2, the V gene TRBV5-7; D is unclear. TRBV5-7 is an open reading frame whose function is uncertain. Trimming shortened V by 5 bases and J by 1 base, and 9 bases separated the two germline ends. The CDR3 is made up of 13 amino acids. The CDR3 sequence is CASRPNGNYGYTF. CDR3 bases: TGTGCCAGCAGGCCCAACGGTAACTATGGCTACACCTTC.

This clonotype was detected many times. The chain joins TRBV20-1 to TRBJ1-2; D uncertain. Germline loops: CDR1 DFQATT, CDR2 SNEGSKA (reference sequence). Trimming pared 6 bases from V and 8 bases from J, leaving 7 bases between. This CDR3 contains 9 residues. The DNA for the CDR3 is TGCAGTGCCCCGGGGGGCTACACCTTC. This gives the protein CSAPGGYTF.

To note about this clonotype: The conserved closing phenylalanine or tryptophan is absent in this CDR3, likely reflecting a read error. The chain combines TRBV4-3 with TRBJ2-4; D gene uncertain. Between the trimmed V and J ends, which lost 0 bases and 13 bases, there was a span of 16 bases. CDR3 length equals 14 residues. Germline lookup yields CDR1 LGHNA and CDR2 YSLEER. Here the CDR3 reads CASSQDRSSGIQYV. In DNA form, the CDR3 reads TGCGCCAGCAGCCAAGATCGATCCTCTGGGATACAGTACGTC.

With regard to this clonotype: A read error may account for a junction end that differs from germline. The chain couples TRBV20-1 to TRBJ2-1, with TRBD2 matching over 9 bases. CDR1 DFQATT and CDR2 SNEGSKA come from the germline V gene (reference sequence). The CDR3 totals 13 residues. The CDR3 here is CSALAGFYNGQFF. The CDR3 region has the DNA TGCAGTGCCCTAGCGGGGTTCTACAATGGGCAGTTCTTC.

This clonotype was seen a handful of times. The rearrangement links TRBV6-1 to TRBJ1-1, with TRBD1 as a possible D gene (5 bases). Germline CDR1 is MNHNS and CDR2 is SASEGT. V was trimmed by 6 bases and J by 0 bases, leaving 14 bases between them. There are 15 residues in the CDR3. CDR3 DNA: TGTGCCAGCAGACAGGCGGGACCCATGAACACTGAAGCTTTCTTT. Amino acid sequence: CASRQAGPMNTEAFF.

A few counts support this clonotype. V is TRBV27 and J is TRBJ2-7; TRBD1 aligns across 7 bases. V was pared by 5 bases and J by 7 bases, with 8 bases of the junction left unmatched. CDR3 length: 13 residues. Germline V lookup: CDR1 MNHEY, CDR2 SMNVEV (reference sequence). CDR3 sequence (DNA): TGTGCCAGCAGTCCCCTGGACAGGAAAGAGCAGTACTTC. Its protein is CASSPLDRKEQYF.

This clonotype was found a few times. The rearrangement links TRBV12-3 or TRBV12-4 to TRBJ2-5, with D unclear. This CDR3 is built from 12 residues. V was shortened by 3 bases and J by 3 bases, with 5 bases between the two germline ends. The CDR3 DNA reads as TGTGCCAGCAGTTTCCAAGAAGAGACCCAGTACTTC. Protein product: CASSFQEETQYF.

This sequence joins TRBV10-3 and TRBJ1-6, with D maybe TRBD1 (6 bases). V was cut by 2 bases and J by 8 bases, with 19 bases left in between. Germline CDR1 reads ENHRY; CDR2 reads SYGVKD. This CDR3 region has 17 residues. The CDR3 region has the DNA TGTGCCATCAGTGAGACCTCCCGGGGGACAAATTATTCACCCCTCCACTTT. Its protein product is CAISETSRGTNYSPLHF.

The chain joins TRBV5-4 to TRBJ2-7; D might be TRBD1 (6 bases). This CDR3 is built from 15 residues. CDR1 SGHNT and CDR2 YYREEE come from the germline V gene (reference sequence). Deletions cut 4 bases from V and 2 bases from J, with 16 bases between. The CDR3: CASSDRAQGAYEQYF. For the CDR3, the DNA is TGTGCCAGCAGCGATCGGGCACAGGGTGCCTACGAGCAGTACTTC.

This clonotype was counted at least ten times. The rearrangement links TRBV7-8 to TRBJ1-6; D call uncertain. CDR1 and CDR2 from the germline V gene are SGHVS and FQNEAQ. There are 16 residues in the CDR3. The ends were cut back, 1 base at V and 0 bases at J, with 7 bases in the middle. The CDR3: CASSLEATSYNSPLHF. The DNA for the CDR3 is TGTGCCAGCAGCTTAGAAGCGACCTCCTATAATTCACCCCTCCACTTT.

This clonotype was seen a few times. This chain joins TRBV20-1 and TRBJ2-1; TRBD1 matches at 8 bases. Germline CDR1 is DFQATT and CDR2 is SNEGSKA (reference sequence). This CDR3 is built from 14 residues. Trimming cost V 3 bases and J 3 bases; bases outside gene matches: 4. CDR3 residues: CSARKTGVYNEQFF. CDR3 nucleotides: TGCAGTGCTAGGAAGACAGGGGTCTACAATGAGCAGTTCTTC.

With regard to this clonotype: A junction end diverges from the germline sequence, so it may reflect a read error. The V gene is TRBV7-8, the J gene TRBJ1-5; TRBD1 might be the D (6 bases). CDR1 SGHVS and CDR2 FQNEAQ come from the germline V gene. The CDR3 totals 15 residues. The CDR3 DNA sequence: TGTGCCAGCAGATTAGGAGGGGGAGGCAATCAGCCCCAGCATTTT. Amino acids: CASRLGGGGNQPQHF.

The sample holds many counts of this clonotype. This chain links TRBV27 with TRBJ2-1; TRBD2 agrees at 7 bases. Unmatched junction bases numbered 4, after V lost 5 bases and J lost 0 bases. Germline lookup yields CDR1 MNHEY and CDR2 SMNVEV (reference sequence). This CDR3 comprises 15 residues. The CDR3 region is CASSRTGGSYNEQFF. The CDR3 DNA sequence: TGTGCCAGCAGTCGCACGGGGGGCTCCTACAATGAGCAGTTCTTC.

The V call is TRBV18, the J call TRBJ2-5, with D maybe TRBD1 (6 bases). This CDR3 is built from 13 residues. CDR1 KGHSH and CDR2 LQKENI come from the germline V gene. V shed 3 bases and J shed 3 bases, with 8 bases lying between them. CDR3 amino acids: CASSPDSKETQYF. Written as DNA, the CDR3 is TGTGCCAGCTCACCGGACAGTAAAGAGACCCAGTACTTC. The entire variable domain, with the rest obtained from reference TRBV18 and TRBJ2-5, is as follows: NAGVMQNPRHLVRRRGQEARLRCSPMKGHSHVYWYRQLPEEGLKFMVYLQKENIIDESGMPKERFSAEFPKEGPSILRIQQVVRGDSAAYFCASSPDSKETQYFGPGTRLLVL.

V and J are TRBV5-6 and TRBJ2-1; D might be TRBD1 (5 bases). This CDR3 comprises 15 residues. The V and J ends lost 4 bases and 5 bases respectively, with 16 bases between them. Germline V gene lookup returns CDR1 SGHDT and CDR2 YYEEEE. DNA for the CDR3: TGTGCCAGCAGCCCCGTCGGGCAAGGGGACAATGAGCAGTTCTTC. This sequence encodes CASSPVGQGDNEQFF.

This clonotype is a singleton in its sample. The V call is TRBV6-2 or TRBV6-3, the J call TRBJ2-6; the D call may be TRBD1 or TRBD2 (6 bases each). V was clipped by 7 bases and J by 1 base, with 14 bases between them. This CDR3 comprises 16 residues. Per germline, CDR1 MNHEY and CDR2 SVGEGT. This CDR3 is CASTPEGGSGANVLTF. In nucleotides, the CDR3 is TGTGCCAGCACTCCCGAGGGGGGTTCTGGGGCCAACGTCCTGACTTTC.

The table lists this clonotype with a few counts. The chain carries TRBV20-1 and TRBJ2-1; 8 nucleotides align to TRBD1. This CDR3 has 14 residues. Germline CDR1 reads DFQATT; CDR2 reads SNEGSKA (reference sequence). V was clipped by 3 bases and J by 5 bases; unmatched bases: 6. The CDR3 loop reads CSASEGQVNNEQFF. The CDR3 DNA reads as TGCAGTGCTAGCGAGGGACAGGTTAACAATGAGCAGTTCTTC.

The genes are TRBV7-2 and TRBJ2-5; D is unresolved. CDR3 size: 14 residues. Germline V CDR1 and CDR2: SGHTA, FQGNSA. Trimming took 2 bases from V and 7 from J, leaving 14 bases between them. The chain's CDR3 is CASSLRTAARTQYF. The CDR3 DNA is TGTGCCAGCAGCTTAAGGACGGCCGCGCGGACCCAGTACTTC.

This clonotype was counted only a few times. The chain joins TRBV12-3 or TRBV12-4 to TRBJ2-3; either TRBD1 or TRBD2 may fit D (6 bases each). V lost 3 bases to trimming and J lost 0 bases, with 16 bases between them. CDR3 length: 17 amino acids. CDR3 nucleotides: TGTGCCAGCAGTTTTGGGGGGCCCGTGGTTAGCACAGATACGCAGTATTTT. This encodes CASSFGGPVVSTDTQYF.